This T cell receptor (beta chain) was obtained from a study of T cells after posttransplantation cyclophosphamide. TCRdb's copy holds only in-frame clones and misses some; the assay was immunoSEQ multiplex PCR. In the table there are about 32,000 clones, about 87% of which are singletons. The CDR3 runs 17 residues. Germline CDR1 and CDR2: SGHTA and FQGTGA. Trimming at V came to 2 bases and at J to 5 bases, leaving 9 bases not matched to a gene. This clonotype originated in a woman in her thirties or forties with a blood cancer, CMV-positive, and with a related stem cell donor. V and J are TRBV7-3 and TRBJ2-5; 12 nucleotides match TRBD2. The source material was PBMCs. CDR3 protein: CASSLPSSGGARETQYF. CDR3 nucleotide sequence: TGTGCCAGCAGCTTACCCTCTAGCGGGGGGGCCCGGGAGACCCAGTACTTC.